The TCR beta chain described here comes from a study of CD8 T cells in Susac syndrome. Overall study: Sequenced Susac syndrome patients included 5 or 6 with clinically active disease and eight in remission.

Findings and limits, study-wide: The study conceded that relatively few individuals underwent its TCR sequencing and HLA analysis.

The RNA input was roughly 0.45 to 1 ug, and it was reverse transcribed with random hexamers. One entry per CDR3 protein results from TCRdb running MiXCR on the immunoSEQ multiplex PCR reads. This table holds tens of thousands of distinct CDR3 sequences, approximately 94% found once. The CDR3 is 12 amino acids. Germline-derived CDR1 and CDR2 are SGHTA and FQGTGA. Trimming left V 7 bases short and J 5 bases short, with 11 bases between. With regard to this clonotype: Its antigen is not known.

The clonotype was recovered from a human donor with Susac syndrome. The source material was CD8+ T cells from PBMCs. The chain is built from TRBV7-3 and TRBJ2-5, with D unresolved. CDR3 residues: CASIQFSETQYF. Here the CDR3 DNA reads TGTGCCAGCATCCAGTTCTCCGAGACCCAGTACTTC.